This entry lists 7 T cell receptor beta chains sequenced from one sample in a study of shared clonotypes between healthy human individuals. Assay: immunoSEQ multiplex PCR; the TCRdb copy retains only in-frame clones and omits some. This sample has around 700,000 clones, with 60% to 80% found just once. The sequenced sample was memory CD4+ T cells sorted from blood. Indicated subset: CD45RA-negative fraction. These TCRs come from a woman aged 25 to 39 in good health.

This clone was counted a few times. This rearrangement joins TRBV27 to TRBJ1-4; maybe TRBD1 (5 bases). From germline, CDR1 is MNHEY and CDR2 SMNVEV (reference sequence). The CDR3 loop spans 14 amino acids. V lost 3 bases and J lost 8, with 13 bases in between. The CDR3 DNA follows: TGTGCCAGCAGTTTCCGGGACCGGAGGGAAAAACTGTTTTTT. Amino acid sequence: CASSFRDRREKLFF.

V is TRBV11-2 and J is TRBJ1-1, with D possibly matching TRBD1 (5 bases). The CDR3 extends over 14 amino acids. Germline assignment: CDR1 SGHAT and CDR2 FQNNGV. Trimming removed 7 bases from V and 7 bases from J, with 19 bases in between. The CDR3 sequence: CASTPIRRAFEAFF. The CDR3 DNA reads as TGTGCCAGCACCCCTATACGCAGGGCCTTTGAAGCTTTCTTT.

The chain employs TRBV28 and TRBJ2-7; no reliable D call. Germline-derived CDR1 and CDR2 are MDHEN and SYDVKM. This CDR3 comprises 11 residues. Trimming took 7 bases from V and 2 from J, leaving 6 bases between them. Here the CDR3 DNA reads TGTGCCAGCAAGGATCCCTACGAGCAGTACTTC. Protein sequence: CASKDPYEQYF.

The V and J genes are TRBV6-1 and TRBJ1-1; weak D call: TRBD1 (5 bases). Trimming removed 3 bases at V and 1 base at J, with 9 bases between. CDR3 length: 14 amino acids. CDR1 and CDR2 from the germline V gene are MNHNS and SASEGT. The CDR3: CASSEAGGNTEAFF. CDR3 nucleotide sequence: TGTGCCAGCAGTGAGGCGGGGGGGAACACTGAAGCTTTCTTT.

The chain links TRBV19 to TRBJ1-1; D unresolved. The CDR3 covers 13 residues. V lost 4 bases and J 9 bases, leaving 15 bases between the germline ends. Germline lookup yields CDR1 LNHDA and CDR2 SQIVND (reference sequence). The CDR3 reads CASSKEENSQAFF. The DNA for the CDR3 is TGTGCCAGTAGTAAGGAGGAGAACAGTCAAGCTTTCTTT.

The rearrangement uses TRBV5-1 and TRBJ2-7; D ambiguous. Deletions cut 0 bases from V and 4 bases from J, with 5 bases between. This CDR3 is 12 amino acids long. Germline values: CDR1 SGHRS, CDR2 YFSETQ. The CDR3 DNA sequence: TGCGCCAGCAGCTTGGATCAATACGAGCAGTACTTC. It is translated as CASSLDQYEQYF. The variable domain in full, completed from reference TRBV5-1 and TRBJ2-7, reads KAGVTQTPRYLIKTRGQQVTLSCSPISGHRSVSWYQQTPGQGLQFLFEYFSETQRNKGNFPGRFSGRQFSNSRSEMNVSTLELGDSALYLCASSLDQYEQYFGPGTRLTVT.

This chain uses TRBV18 with TRBJ2-7; 8 bases agree with TRBD1. The V gene end was trimmed by 3 bases and the J gene end by 3 bases; junction bases not matched to a gene: 4. From germline, CDR1 is KGHSH and CDR2 LQKENI. This CDR3 is 14 amino acids long. The CDR3 loop reads CASSPGQDRYEQYF. In DNA, the CDR3 is TGTGCCAGCTCACCGGGACAGGACCGCTACGAGCAGTACTTC. The variable domain in full, with the rest retrieved from reference TRBV18 and TRBJ2-7, is NAGVMQNPRHLVRRRGQEARLRCSPMKGHSHVYWYRQLPEEGLKFMVYLQKENIIDESGMPKERFSAEFPKEGPSILRIQQVVRGDSAAYFCASSPGQDRYEQYFGPGTRLTVT.